These T cell receptor beta chains were read from a single sample in a study of cytomegalovirus exposure and HLA in healthy donors. The repertoire was sequenced with immunoSEQ multiplex PCR; TCRdb's copy has only in-frame clones and lacks some. Of 110,000 to 150,000 clones listed, about 76% are singletons. The specimen was PBMCs. These receptor sequences come from a female donor in good health and CMV-seronegative. Each CDR3 is given with its conserved first and last residue. D genes are given only for firm matches. Not every row has a clone size; where given, it reads once, few, many or a size class.

v_gene	d_gene	abundance	j_gene	CDR3aa	CDR3nt
TRBV29-1	.	.	TRBJ1-2	CSVNREGYGYTF	TGCAGCGTCAACAGGGAGGGCTATGGCTACACCTTC
TRBV5-1	TRBD2	few	TRBJ2-1	CASSFVAGANEQFF	TGCGCCAGCAGCTTTGTAGCGGGGGCCAATGAGCAGTTCTTC
TRBV12-2	.	.	TRBJ2-7	CASRTGRWRSSYEQYF	TGTGCAAGTCGCACCGGCCGTTGGCGGAGCTCCTACGAGCAGTACTTC
TRBV4-3	.	.	TRBJ2-7	CASSPRQGYEQYF	TGCGCCAGCAGCCCTCGGCAGGGGTACGAGCAGTACTTC
TRBV5-4	.	.	TRBJ2-7	CASSLVQSYEQYF	TGTGCCAGCAGCTTGGTCCAGTCCTACGAGCAGTACTTC
TRBV9	TRBD2	.	TRBJ2-1	CASSPTSGRNEQFF	TGTGCCAGCAGCCCAACTAGCGGGCGGAATGAGCAGTTCTTC
TRBV27	.	.	TRBJ2-7	CASNVQGRAPYEQYF	TGTGCCAGCAATGTTCAGGGTCGCGCTCCTTACGAGCAGTACTTC
TRBV5-5	.	.	TRBJ2-7	CASSLTYEQYF	TGTGCCAGCAGCTTGACTTACGAGCAGTACTTC
TRBV6-5	.	once	TRBJ2-1	CASSPRLGPQFF	TGTGCCAGCAGTCCTCGACTAGGTCCCCAGTTCTTC
TRBV19	.	.	TRBJ1-4	CASSNPEDEKLFF	TGTGCCAGTAGTAACCCGGAGGATGAAAAACTGTTTTTT
TRBV4-3	.	.	TRBJ1-2	CASSRGRVGDGYGYTF	TGCGCCAGCAGCCGGGGGCGGGTCGGGGACGGCTATGGCTACACCTTC
TRBV9	.	many	TRBJ1-1	CASRAGTNTEAFF	TGTGCCAGCAGGGCGGGCACGAACACTGAAGCTTTCTTT
TRBV7-8	TRBD2	.	TRBJ2-1	CASSLVSGGINEQFF	TGTGCCAGCAGCTTAGTTAGCGGGGGGATAAATGAGCAGTTCTTC
TRBV11-3	.	once	TRBJ1-1	CASSLGGQFEAFF	TGTGCCAGCAGCTTAGGCGGACAGTTTGAAGCTTTCTTT
TRBV7-6	.	.	TRBJ2-7	CASSLAGGVEQYF	TGTGCCAGCAGCTTAGCGGGAGGTGTCGAGCAGTACTTC
TRBV15	.	.	TRBJ2-5	CATSRDLRGETQYF	TGTGCCACCAGCAGAGATCTAAGGGGAGAGACCCAGTACTTC
TRBV11-2	TRBD2	.	TRBJ2-5	CASSPHPPGLAGGEETQYF	TGTGCCAGCAGCCCCCACCCTCCGGGACTAGCGGGGGGGGAAGAGACCCAGTACTTC
TRBV11-3	TRBD1	few	TRBJ2-1	CASSLVGTGVGNEQFF	TGTGCCAGCAGCTTAGTCGGGACAGGGGTTGGCAATGAGCAGTTCTTC
TRBV11-3	.	.	TRBJ1-1	CASSPSLTGLFVTEAFF	TGTGCCAGCAGCCCGTCTTTGACAGGACTCTTCGTCACTGAAGCTTTCTTT
TRBV6-1	TRBD1	.	TRBJ1-6	CASTTGAYSPLHF	TGTGCCAGCACAACAGGGGCGTATTCACCCCTCCACTTT
TRBV15	TRBD1	.	TRBJ2-7	CATSGRQGSDEQYF	TGTGCCACCAGCGGCCGACAGGGGTCCGACGAGCAGTACTTC
TRBV4-3	TRBD2	.	TRBJ2-7	CASSKRLAGGPYEQYF	TGCGCCAGCAGCAAACGACTAGCGGGAGGTCCCTACGAGCAGTACTTC
TRBV6-1	TRBD1	.	TRBJ2-3	CASSEGQGWSPPQYF	TGTGCCAGCAGTGAAGGACAGGGATGGTCCCCACCGCAGTATTTT
TRBV10-3	TRBD2	.	TRBJ2-5	CAIRKLADQETQYF	TGTGCCATCAGAAAGCTAGCGGACCAAGAGACCCAGTACTTC
TRBV29-1	TRBD1	.	TRBJ1-4	CSVLAQTLTGVTNEKLFF	TGCAGCGTGCTCGCGCAGACTTTAACAGGGGTCACTAATGAAAAACTGTTTTTT
TRBV19	TRBD2	.	TRBJ2-3	CASSKSQRGLADTQYF	TGTGCCAGTAGTAAATCCCAGCGGGGGCTGGCAGATACGCAGTATTTT
TRBV5-4	.	.	TRBJ2-1	CASSSAGTTYNEQFF	TGTGCCAGCAGCAGCGCCGGGACAACCTACAATGAGCAGTTCTTC
TRBV6-5	.	.	TRBJ2-3	CASSYSVTDTQYF	TGTGCCAGCAGTTACTCCGTCACAGATACGCAGTATTTT
TRBV30	.	.	TRBJ1-2	CAWSLGADYTF	TGTGCCTGGAGCTTGGGGGCGGACTACACCTTC
TRBV7-9	.	once	TRBJ2-1	CASSRTSNEQFF	TGTGCCAGCAGCCGAACAAGTAATGAGCAGTTCTTC
TRBV7-2	.	.	TRBJ2-5	CASSLDVVVIETQYF	TGTGCCAGCAGCTTAGACGTAGTCGTAATTGAGACCCAGTACTTC
TRBV28	.	few	TRBJ1-5	CASSLGAGVQPQHF	TGTGCCAGCAGTTTGGGGGCAGGGGTTCAGCCCCAGCATTTT
TRBV19	.	.	TRBJ2-7	CASSWTADPWDEQYF	TGTGCCAGTAGTTGGACAGCCGACCCGTGGGACGAGCAGTACTTC
TRBV21-1	.	.	TRBJ1-4	CASSPRDRDGGEKLFF	TGTGCCAGCAGCCCCCGGGACAGGGATGGGGGAGAAAAACTGTTTTTT
TRBV27	TRBD1	.	TRBJ2-7	CASSLLGTGGSYEQYF	TGTGCCAGCAGTTTATTAGGGACAGGGGGTTCCTACGAGCAGTACTTC
TRBV2	.	.	TRBJ1-6	CASSSLQGRGSPLHF	TGTGCCAGCAGTTCCCTTCAGGGGAGAGGATCACCCCTCCACTTT
TRBV7-6	TRBD1	few	TRBJ1-2	CASSNRAGQVYGYTF	TGTGCCAGCAGCAATAGGGCGGGACAGGTGTATGGCTACACCTTC
TRBV5-1	.	once	TRBJ1-4	CASSLGQGLANEKLFF	TGCGCCAGCAGCTTGGGGCAGGGGTTGGCTAATGAAAAACTGTTTTTT
TRBV9	.	.	TRBJ1-2	CASSVRGANYGYTF	TGTGCCAGCAGCGTCCGGGGTGCTAACTATGGCTACACCTTC
TRBV7-2	.	.	TRBJ2-2	CASSLVPWTVSGELFF	TGTGCCAGCAGCTTAGTACCCTGGACAGTCTCCGGGGAGCTGTTTTTT
TRBV30	.	.	TRBJ2-7	CAWSVVYYEQYF	TGTGCCTGGAGTGTTGTTTACTACGAGCAGTACTTC
TRBV30	.	.	TRBJ2-7	CAWSVPGNSGEQYF	TGTGCCTGGAGTGTACCCGGCAACTCGGGCGAGCAGTACTTC
TRBV7-2	.	.	TRBJ2-1	CASSFRSNEQFF	TGTGCCAGCAGCTTCCGGTCCAATGAGCAGTTCTTC
TRBV4-3	TRBD2	.	TRBJ2-1	CASSPHDVLAGVDEQFF	TGCGCCAGCAGCCCCCATGATGTACTAGCGGGAGTAGATGAGCAGTTCTTC
TRBV5-1	.	few	TRBJ2-6	CASSPAIGQLSSGANVLTF	TGCGCCAGCAGCCCCGCAATTGGACAGCTGAGCTCTGGGGCCAACGTCCTGACTTTC
TRBV21-1	.	.	TRBJ1-5	CASSQGQDRPNQPQHF	TGTGCCAGCAGCCAGGGACAGGATAGACCAAATCAGCCCCAGCATTTT
TRBV7-6	.	once	TRBJ2-2	CASSKTAGPGGELFF	TGTGCCAGCAGCAAGACGGCAGGGCCTGGCGGGGAGCTGTTTTTT